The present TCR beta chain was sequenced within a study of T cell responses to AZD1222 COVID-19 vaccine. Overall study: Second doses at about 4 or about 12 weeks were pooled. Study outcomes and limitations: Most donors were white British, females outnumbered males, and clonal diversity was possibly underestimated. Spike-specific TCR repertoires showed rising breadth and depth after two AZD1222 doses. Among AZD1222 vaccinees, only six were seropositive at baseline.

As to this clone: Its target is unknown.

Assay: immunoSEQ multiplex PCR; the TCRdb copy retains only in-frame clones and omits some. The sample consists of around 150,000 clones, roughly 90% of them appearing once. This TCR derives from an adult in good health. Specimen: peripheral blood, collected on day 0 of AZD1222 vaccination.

CDR3 sequence: CASSSSGSTYNEQFF. The CDR3 coding sequence is TGTGCCAGCAGCTCTTCCGGGAGCACCTACAATGAGCAGTTCTTC. This rearrangement joins TRBV9 to TRBJ2-1; D possibly corresponds to TRBD2 (6 bases). V was cut by 4 bases and J by 2 bases, with 13 bases left in between. CDR3 length: 15 residues. Germline values: CDR1 SGDLS, CDR2 YYNGEE.